This is a list of T cell receptor beta chains from one sample in a study of cytomegalovirus exposure and HLA in healthy donors. Clones were sequenced by immunoSEQ multiplex PCR, and TCRdb holds only the in-frame ones, with some missing. In the table there are more than 150,000 clones, about four fifths of which are singletons. The material sequenced was PBMCs. The receptors stem from a woman younger than 45 in good health and CMV-seronegative. CDR3s include the opening cysteine and the closing phenylalanine or tryptophan. The D gene is left open where the match is weak. A clone size is listed for some rows: how often the clone was seen (once, few, many), or a class if it is expanded.

>TRBD1|TRBJ2-7|-|TRBV5-1
TGCGCCAGCAGCCCCCGGGACAGTTTCTACGAGCAGTACTTC
CASSPRDSFYEQYF
>TRBD2|TRBJ2-1|-|TRBV5-1
TGCGCCAGCAGTCCCACACTAGCGGGGGGCCCCTACAATGAGCAGTTCTTC
CASSPTLAGGPYNEQFF
>-|TRBJ2-7|-|TRBV9
TGTGCCAGCAGCCTGGGACTGGCCCCCCACGAGCAGTACTTC
CASSLGLAPHEQYF
>TRBD2|TRBJ2-5|-|TRBV2
TGTGCCAGCAGTGAAGGGGGTAGCGGGGGGGATCAAGAGACCCAGTACTTC
CASSEGGSGGDQETQYF
>TRBD2|TRBJ2-1|-|TRBV2
TGTGCCAGCAGTGAAGCCTCCAGCGGGGGGCCGAATGAGCAGTTCTTC
CASSEASSGGPNEQFF
>-|TRBJ1-4|-|TRBV9
TGTGCCAGCAGCCCGGAGGGAGGGAGGGTTGAAAAACTGTTTTTT
CASSPEGGRVEKLFF
>-|TRBJ2-2|once|TRBV5-1
TGCGCCAGCTCCAGGGGCTCGACCGGGGAGCTGTTTTTT
CASSRGSTGELFF
>-|TRBJ1-1|-|TRBV6-5
TGTGCCAGCAGTTACGTCCAGAACACTGAAGCTTTCTTT
CASSYVQNTEAFF
>-|TRBJ1-2|few|TRBV10-1
TGCGCCAGCAGTGAGTCAGGGGTCCAAACTAACTATGGCTACACCTTC
CASSESGVQTNYGYTF
>-|TRBJ2-5|-|TRBV5-8
TGTGCCAGCAGTCTCGGGGAGGCCCAGTACTTC
CASSLGEAQYF
>TRBD2|TRBJ2-3|-|TRBV9
TGTGCCAGCAGCGTAGGGACTAGCGGGGGCCTGGTTACGCAGTATTTT
CASSVGTSGGLVTQYF
>-|TRBJ2-1|-|TRBV7-6
TGTGCCAGCAGCTTAACCTCTAACAATGAGCAGTTCTTC
CASSLTSNNEQFF
>-|TRBJ1-4|-|TRBV5-1
TGCGCCAGCAGCCCATCAACAGCTAATGAAAAACTGTTTTTT
CASSPSTANEKLFF
>TRBD1|TRBJ2-7|-|TRBV7-9
TGTGCCAGCACCCAAACGGGACAGACCTTCTCCTACGAGCAGTACTTC
CASTQTGQTFSYEQYF
>-|TRBJ1-5|-|TRBV7-9
TGTGCCAGCAGCTTAACGGGGGATCAGCCCCAGCATTTT
CASSLTGDQPQHF
>-|TRBJ1-1|-|TRBV6-5
TGTGCCAGCAGCAGCAGACTATTGAACACTGAAGCTTTCTTT
CASSSRLLNTEAFF
>-|TRBJ1-5|-|TRBV5-6
TGTGCCAGCAGCTTGGGGGTTACGGGAATCAGCAATCAGCCCCAGCATTTT
CASSLGVTGISNQPQHF
>TRBD2|TRBJ2-3|few|TRBV6-4
TGTGCCAGCAGTGACTCGACGGCGGGAGTCACAGATACGCAGTATTTT
CASSDSTAGVTDTQYF
>-|TRBJ1-2|-|TRBV7-9
TGTGCCAGCAGCTTGGGACTGCCTGGGGTGGGCTACACCTTC
CASSLGLPGVGYTF
>-|TRBJ2-7|few|TRBV6-5
TGTGCCAGCAGTAAAAACAGGGATCCCTACGAGCAGTACTTC
CASSKNRDPYEQYF
>-|TRBJ2-3|-|TRBV6-1
TGTGCCAGCAGTGGACAGATCACAGATACGCAGTATTTT
CASSGQITDTQYF
>-|TRBJ2-7|-|TRBV27
TGTGCCAGCAGTTTATCTATAGGGGCAGGCGGACCCACCTACGAGCAGTACTTC
CASSLSIGAGGPTYEQYF
>TRBD1|TRBJ1-1|-|TRBV11-3
TGTGCCAGCAGCTTTACAGGGGCCTTTGAGAGCACTGAAGCTTTCTTT
CASSFTGAFESTEAFF
>TRBD1|TRBJ1-2|-|TRBV4-1
TGCGCCAGCAGCCACCGGGACAGGGGGGGCTACACCTTC
CASSHRDRGGYTF
>TRBD1|TRBJ1-2|-|TRBV2
TGTGCCAGCAGTCGCAGGGGGCTTTCGGGTGGCTACACCTTC
CASSRRGLSGGYTF
>-|TRBJ1-1|once|TRBV11-1
TGTGCCAGCAGCCCCGGTAGGAGCACCACTGAAGCTTTCTTT
CASSPGRSTTEAFF
>-|TRBJ2-6|-|TRBV27
TGTGCCAGTACACCCTGGGCCAACGTCCTGACTTTC
CASTPWANVLTF
>TRBD1|TRBJ1-1|-|TRBV19
TGTGCCAGTAGTATAGGGACAGGCACTGAAGCTTTCTTT
CASSIGTGTEAFF
>TRBD2|TRBJ2-1|-|TRBV4-1
TGCGCCAGCAGCCCCCGGCTACTAGCGGGGGGGGGCAATGAGCAGTTCTTC
CASSPRLLAGGGNEQFF
>TRBD1|TRBJ1-3|-|TRBV29-1
TGCAGCGGAAGGACAGGGGTCGGAAACACCATATATTTT
CSGRTGVGNTIYF
>-|TRBJ2-3|-|TRBV6-1
TGTGCCAGCAGTCCGGACTGGTACACAGATACGCAGTATTTT
CASSPDWYTDTQYF
>TRBD1|TRBJ1-1|-|TRBV7-2
TGTGCCAGCAGCCCAGGTGGGGACAGGGCTCTCTACACTGAAGCTTTCTTT
CASSPGGDRALYTEAFF
>TRBD2|TRBJ2-1|-|TRBV4-2
TGTGCCAGCAGCCAACCGACTAGCGGGGGGGTTAATGAGCAGTTCTTC
CASSQPTSGGVNEQFF